This T cell receptor beta chain was recovered during a study of blood T cell repertoires in COVID-19. Data came from immunoSEQ multiplex PCR; TCRdb stores just in-frame clones and leaves some out. The table records about 310,000 clones, around 89% of them present only once. From germline, CDR1 is MNHEY and CDR2 SMNVEV (reference sequence). The CDR3 runs to 16 residues. V was cut by 2 bases and J by 8 bases, with 18 bases left in between. The receptor was isolated from a woman aged 40 to 49 who had recovered from COVID-19. The chain links TRBV27 to TRBJ1-4; tentatively, D is TRBD1 (6 bases). Sequencing input: PBMCs or T cells enriched from blood (not recorded which). CDR3 nucleotide sequence: TGTGCCAGCAGTTTACGCGGGGGGCCACCGTGGGAAAAACTGTTTTTT. It yields the protein CASSLRGGPPWEKLFF. The full variable domain, rest sourced from reference TRBV27 and TRBJ1-4, is EAQVTQNPRYLITVTGKKLTVTCSQNMNHEYMSWYRQDPGLGLRQIYYSMNVEVTDKGDVPEGYKVSRKEKRNFPLILESPSPNQTSLYFCASSLRGGPPWEKLFFGSGTQLSVL.